This T cell receptor (beta chain) was recovered during a study of blood T cell repertoires in COVID-19. Study information: Some COVID-19 samples were acute and others convalescent; all came from the United States, Italy and Spain. PBMCs, B-cell-depleted T cells, or T cells provided the cDNA or gDNA that made up the material.

There are 12 residues in the CDR3. This clone occurred once. Per the authors' pipeline: Cell counts per sample came from amplifying reference gene primers. Clones were read by immunoSEQ multiplex PCR, and TCRdb kept only the in-frame ones, dropping some. V, J and clone size derive from that table, while D and trimming were established from the DNA sequence. This table holds roughly 140,000 clones, 80% to 90% found once. The sequence was collected from a woman aged 55-70 years with active COVID-19. J is TRBJ2-3 and V is TRBV21-1; TRBD2, the table's D call, was not compared with the DNA. TRBV21-1 is classified as a pseudogene. Sequencing was carried out using peripheral blood. For the CDR3, the DNA is TGTGCCAGCAGCTTACGGGCAGATACGCAGTATTTT. This encodes CASSLRADTQYF.